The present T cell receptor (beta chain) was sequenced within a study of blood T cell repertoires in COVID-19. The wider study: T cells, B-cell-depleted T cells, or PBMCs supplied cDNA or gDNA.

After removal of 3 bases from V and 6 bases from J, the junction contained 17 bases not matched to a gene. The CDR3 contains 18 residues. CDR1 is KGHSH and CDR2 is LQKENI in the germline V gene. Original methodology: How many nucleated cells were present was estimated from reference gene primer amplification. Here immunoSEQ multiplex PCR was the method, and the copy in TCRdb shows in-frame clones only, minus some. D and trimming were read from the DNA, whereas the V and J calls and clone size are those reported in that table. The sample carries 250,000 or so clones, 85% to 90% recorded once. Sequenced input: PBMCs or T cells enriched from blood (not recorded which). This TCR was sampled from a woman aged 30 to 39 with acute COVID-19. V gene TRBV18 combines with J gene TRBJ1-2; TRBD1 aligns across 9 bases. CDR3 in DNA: TGTGCCAGCTCACCGTTAGATCTAACAGGGGGCACGTTTGATGGCTACACCTTC. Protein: CASSPLDLTGGTFDGYTF.